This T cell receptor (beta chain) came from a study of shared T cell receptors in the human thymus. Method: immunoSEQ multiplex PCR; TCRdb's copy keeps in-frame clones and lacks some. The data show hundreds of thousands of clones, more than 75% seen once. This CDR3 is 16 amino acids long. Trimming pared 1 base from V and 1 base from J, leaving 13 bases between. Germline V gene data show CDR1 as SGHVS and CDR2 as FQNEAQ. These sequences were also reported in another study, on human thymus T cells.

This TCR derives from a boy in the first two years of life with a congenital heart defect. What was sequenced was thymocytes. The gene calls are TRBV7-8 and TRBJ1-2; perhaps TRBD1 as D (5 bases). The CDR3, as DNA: TGTGCCAGCAGCTTAGGGGGCAGACCCCTTAACTATGGCTACACCTTC. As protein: CASSLGGRPLNYGYTF.